The sequence of this T cell receptor (beta chain) was determined in a study of T cells in Graves' hyperthyroidism and ophthalmopathy. Study-wide context: Before treatment of any kind, peripheral blood was taken at initial diagnosis.

The germline CDR1 and CDR2 sequences are LNHNV and YYDKDF (reference sequence). Germline trimming cut 4 bases from V and 5 bases from J; bases unmatched to any gene: 8. This CDR3 is 16 amino acids long. The table lists this clonotype with many counts. Amplification of TCR beta CDR3 regions was performed using RNA transcripts as template. An initial round of RT-PCR targeting the TCR CDR3 relied on the HTBI primer set. In TCRdb, the multiplex PCR reads were re-called with MiXCR into one record per CDR3 protein. Here the sample spans about 350,000 distinct CDR3 sequences, around 15% being singletons. The sequencing input was blood. The rearrangement uses TRBV15 and TRBJ2-5; 12 bases agree with TRBD2. The sequence was collected from a woman aged 60 to 75 with Graves' ophthalmopathy. CDR3 nucleotide sequence: TGTGCCACCAGCACCGAACTAGCGGGAGGATATGAGACCCAGTACTTC. Amino acid sequence: CATSTELAGGYETQYF.